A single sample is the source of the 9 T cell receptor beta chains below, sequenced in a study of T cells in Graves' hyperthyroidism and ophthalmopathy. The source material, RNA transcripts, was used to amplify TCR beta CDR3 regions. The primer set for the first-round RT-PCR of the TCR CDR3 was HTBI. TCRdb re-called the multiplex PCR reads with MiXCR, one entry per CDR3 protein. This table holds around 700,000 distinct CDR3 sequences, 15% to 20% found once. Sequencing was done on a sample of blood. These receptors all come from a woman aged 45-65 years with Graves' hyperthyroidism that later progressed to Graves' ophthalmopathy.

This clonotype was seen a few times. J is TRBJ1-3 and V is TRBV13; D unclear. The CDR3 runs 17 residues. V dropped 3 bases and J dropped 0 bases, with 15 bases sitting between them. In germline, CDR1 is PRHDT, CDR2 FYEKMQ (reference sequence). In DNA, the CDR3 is TGTGCCAGCAGCTTCGGGAGCCTCGGAGCCTCTGGAAACACCATATATTTT. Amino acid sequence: CASSFGSLGASGNTIYF.

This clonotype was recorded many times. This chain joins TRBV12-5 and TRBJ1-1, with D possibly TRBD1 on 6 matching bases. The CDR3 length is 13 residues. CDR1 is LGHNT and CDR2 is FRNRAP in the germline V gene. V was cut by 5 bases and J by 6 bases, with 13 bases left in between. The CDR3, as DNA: TGTGCTAGTGGTGCCGGGACACGGTCTGAAGCTTTCTTT. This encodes CASGAGTRSEAFF. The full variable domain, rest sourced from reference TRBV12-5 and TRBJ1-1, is DARVTQTPRHKVTEMGQEVTMRCQPILGHNTVFWYRQTMMQGLELLAYFRNRAPLDDSGMPKDRFSAEMPDATLATLKIQPSEPRDSAVYFCASGAGTRSEAFFGQGTRLTVV.

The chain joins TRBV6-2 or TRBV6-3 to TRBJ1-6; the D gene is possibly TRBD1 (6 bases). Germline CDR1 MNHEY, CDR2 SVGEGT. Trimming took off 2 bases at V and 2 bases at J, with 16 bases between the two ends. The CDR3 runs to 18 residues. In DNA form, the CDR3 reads TGTGCCAGCAGTTACGAGGCGCACAGGGAGCCCTATAATTCACCCCTCCACTTT. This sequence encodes CASSYEAHREPYNSPLHF.

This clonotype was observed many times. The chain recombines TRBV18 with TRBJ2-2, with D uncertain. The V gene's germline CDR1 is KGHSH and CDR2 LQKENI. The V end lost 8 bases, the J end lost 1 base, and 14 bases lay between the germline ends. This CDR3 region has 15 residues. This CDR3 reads CASSPRTGNTGELFF. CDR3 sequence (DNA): TGTGCCAGCAGCCCAAGGACGGGGAACACCGGGGAGCTGTTTTTT.

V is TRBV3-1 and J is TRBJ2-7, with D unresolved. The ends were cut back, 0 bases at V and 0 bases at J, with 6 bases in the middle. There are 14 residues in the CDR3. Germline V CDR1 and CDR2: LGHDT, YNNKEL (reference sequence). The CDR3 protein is CASSQDLLSYEQYF. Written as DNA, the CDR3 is TGTGCCAGCAGCCAAGATTTACTCTCCTACGAGCAGTACTTC.

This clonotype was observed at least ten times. The CDR3 nucleotides read TGTGCCAGCAGCCCGCCGTCCCGAGAGTACGAGCAGTACTTC. This codes for CASSPPSREYEQYF. This rearrangement joins TRBV28 to TRBJ2-7; D not resolved. This CDR3 contains 14 residues. The germline V and J ends were trimmed by 6 bases and 4 bases, with 16 bases remaining between them. Germline V lookup: CDR1 MDHEN, CDR2 SYDVKM.

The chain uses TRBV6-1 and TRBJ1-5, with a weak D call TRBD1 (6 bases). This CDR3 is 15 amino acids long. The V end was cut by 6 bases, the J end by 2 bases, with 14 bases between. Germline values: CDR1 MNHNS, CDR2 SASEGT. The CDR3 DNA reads TGTGCCAGCAGAGGGGAGGGGGTTGGCAATCAGCCCCAGCATTTT. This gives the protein CASRGEGVGNQPQHF.

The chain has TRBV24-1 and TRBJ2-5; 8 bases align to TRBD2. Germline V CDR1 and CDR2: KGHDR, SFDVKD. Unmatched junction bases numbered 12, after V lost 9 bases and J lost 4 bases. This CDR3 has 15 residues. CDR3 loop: CATGGRTAGGETQYF. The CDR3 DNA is TGTGCCACCGGAGGCAGGACGGCGGGAGGAGAGACCCAGTACTTC.

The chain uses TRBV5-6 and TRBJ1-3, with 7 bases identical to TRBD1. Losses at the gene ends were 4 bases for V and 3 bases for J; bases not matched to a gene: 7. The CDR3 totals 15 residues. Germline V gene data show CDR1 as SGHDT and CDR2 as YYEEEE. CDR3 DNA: TGTGCCAGCAGCCGTAGACAGGGAGTTGGAAACACCATATATTTT. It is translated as CASSRRQGVGNTIYF.